This T cell receptor (beta chain) appears in the sequencing data of a study of tumor-infiltrating lymphocytes in primary liver carcinoma. In the case of this clonotype: As yet, its antigen is unknown. The final CDR3 position lacks the conserved phenylalanine or tryptophan, pointing to a likely read error.

Study-wide results and limits: A small share of top clones, only about 7-24%, was found in all five tumor regions.

DNA and RNA were both co-extracted from approximately 20-30 mg of bulk tissue that had not been sorted. None of the patients had received treatment, and all had chronic HBV infection. From approximately 550 ng of total RNA, TCR beta-specific cDNA was reverse-transcribed using a constant-region primer. It was through three nested multiplex PCR rounds of slightly modified ARM-PCR that TCR beta libraries arose. The first two PCR rounds, around 11 cycles each, used TRBV1-TRBV30 forward primers and a C-beta reverse primer. In TCRdb, the multiplex PCR reads were re-called with MiXCR into one record per CDR3 protein. The profile shows roughly 80,000 distinct CDR3 sequences, 65% to 75% of them singletons. This CDR3 is built from 18 residues. CDR1 is MNHEY and CDR2 is SVGEGT in the germline V gene.

Sequenced input: liver tumor tissue from sampling region 4. This sample's subset: tumor region T4, right-lateral pole. The V and J genes are TRBV6-2 or TRBV6-3 and TRBJ2-2, with D maybe TRBD1 (6 bases). The sequence derives from a woman aged 60-70 years with primary liver carcinoma and hepatitis B virus infection. The CDR3 region has the DNA TGTACCAGCAGTTACTCGAGTTTTCGGACAGATAACACCGGGGAGCTGTTTTAT. Translating gives CTSSYSSFRTDNTGELFY.